The clone carrying this T cell receptor (beta chain) was recorded a few times. Its antigen is undetermined. Reverse transcribing all isolated RNA meant expressed TCRB transcripts were sequenced. The assay was immunoSEQ multiplex PCR, and TCRdb's table has in-frame clones only and misses some. The sample holds under 300,000 clones, 7% to 9% seen once. J was trimmed by 2 bases and V by 3 bases; bases with no gene match: 6. The CDR3 runs 15 residues. CDR1 and CDR2 (germline): SGHTA, FQGNSA. The sample belongs to a study of beta chain features in type 1 diabetes. Study at large: Examination spanned about 99 million sorted cells from all samples.

Broader study findings: Insertions were fewer and deletions more numerous at VDJ junctions in type 1 diabetes patients. Within each of all four CD4+ subsets, Type 1 diabetes patients had TCRB CDR3s that were moderately but significantly shorter.

The authors obtained over 95% purity in all sorted populations. The specimen was central memory CD4+ T cells from blood. This receptor was taken from a woman aged 18-29 years in good health. V gene TRBV7-2 combines with J gene TRBJ2-7; 8 nucleotides line up with TRBD1. The CDR3 sequence is CASSFQGTGTYEQYV. The CDR3 bases are TGTGCCAGCAGCTTCCAAGGGACAGGTACCTACGAGCAGTACGTC.